This TCR beta chain came from a study of CD8 T cells in ankylosing spondylitis. Overall study findings and caveats: Both synovial fluid and blood in reactive arthritis had previously been reported to carry some motif variants. Several highly homologous variants made up a TCR beta motif that seemed to typify ankylosing spondylitis blood. Significantly higher representation of disease-linked clones was reported for matched ankylosing spondylitis synovial fluid. Peripheral blood held disease-linked clones only at relatively low frequency, and these were CD8+.

As concerns this clonotype: Its specificity is not known.

Molecular-barcoded quantitative 5'-RACE produced these TCR beta libraries. A single record per CDR3 protein comes from TCRdb applying MiXCR to the 5' RACE reads. Among fewer than 400,000 distinct CDR3 sequences listed, about 20% were seen once. The CDR3 contains 14 residues. V was shortened by 7 bases and J by 0 bases, with 13 bases between the two germline ends. The germline V gene has CDR1 MDHEN and CDR2 SYDVKM. This TCR came from a male donor with ankylosing spondylitis. The chain employs TRBV28 and TRBJ2-7; D remains ambiguous. The material sequenced was blood, either unsorted or a sorted T cell fraction (not recorded which). The CDR3 here is CASTPHTDSYEQYF. CDR3 DNA: TGTGCCAGCACCCCCCACACGGACTCCTACGAGCAGTACTTC.